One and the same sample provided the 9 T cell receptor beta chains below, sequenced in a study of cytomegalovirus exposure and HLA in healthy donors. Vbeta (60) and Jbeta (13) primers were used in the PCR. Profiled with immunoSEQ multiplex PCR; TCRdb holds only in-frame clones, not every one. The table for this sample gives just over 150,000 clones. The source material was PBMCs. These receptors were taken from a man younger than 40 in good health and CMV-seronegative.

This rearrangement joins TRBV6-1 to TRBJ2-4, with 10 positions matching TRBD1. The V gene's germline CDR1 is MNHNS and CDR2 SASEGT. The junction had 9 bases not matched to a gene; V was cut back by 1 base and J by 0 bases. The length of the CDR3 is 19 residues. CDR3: CASSEEGQGLVGAKNIQYF. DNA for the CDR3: TGTGCCAGCAGTGAAGAGGGACAGGGGTTAGTAGGAGCCAAAAACATTCAGTACTTC.

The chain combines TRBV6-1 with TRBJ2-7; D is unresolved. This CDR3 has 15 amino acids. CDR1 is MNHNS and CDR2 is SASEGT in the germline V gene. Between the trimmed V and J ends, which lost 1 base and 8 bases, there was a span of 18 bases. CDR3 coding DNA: TGTGCCAGCAGTGAAGAAGATCGAGGTACCATACAGCAGTACTTC. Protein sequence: CASSEEDRGTIQQYF.

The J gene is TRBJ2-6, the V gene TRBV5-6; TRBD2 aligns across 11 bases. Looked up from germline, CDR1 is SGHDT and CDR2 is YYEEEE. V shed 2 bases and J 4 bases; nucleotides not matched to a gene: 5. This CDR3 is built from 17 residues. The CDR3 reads CASSFLAGGWGANVLTF. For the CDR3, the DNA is TGTGCCAGCAGCTTCTTAGCGGGAGGGTGGGGGGCCAACGTCCTGACTTTC.

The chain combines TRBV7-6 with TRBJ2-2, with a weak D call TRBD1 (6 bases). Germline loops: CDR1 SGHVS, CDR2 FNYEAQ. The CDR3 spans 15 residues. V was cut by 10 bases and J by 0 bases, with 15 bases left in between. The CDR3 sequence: CATAGQPSNTGELFF. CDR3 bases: TGTGCCACCGCAGGACAGCCATCGAACACCGGGGAGCTGTTTTTT.

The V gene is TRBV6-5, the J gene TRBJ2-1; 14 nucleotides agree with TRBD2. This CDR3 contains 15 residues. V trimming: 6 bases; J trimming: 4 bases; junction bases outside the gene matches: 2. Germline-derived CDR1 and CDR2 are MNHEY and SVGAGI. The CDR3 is CASRRTSGRYNEQFF. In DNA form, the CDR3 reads TGTGCCAGCAGACGGACTAGCGGGAGGTACAATGAGCAGTTCTTC.

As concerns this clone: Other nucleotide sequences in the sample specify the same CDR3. For the CDR3, the DNA is TGTGCCAGCTCACCACCGGACAGGGGGACCTACGAGCAGTACTTC. It yields the protein CASSPPDRGTYEQYF. The J gene is TRBJ2-7, the V gene TRBV18; 10 bases line up with TRBD1. Trimming removed 0 bases from V and 2 bases from J; junction bases left unmatched: 1. The CDR3 covers 15 residues. Germline V gene lookup returns CDR1 KGHSH and CDR2 LQKENI.

CDR3 loop: CASSEVSSRNQPQHF. The CDR3 DNA is TGTGCCAGCAGTGAAGTGTCTTCCCGCAATCAGCCCCAGCATTTT. The chain couples TRBV2 to TRBJ1-5; D gene uncertain. Germline assignment: CDR1 SNHLY and CDR2 FYNNEI. The germline V and J ends were trimmed by 1 base and 2 bases, with 9 bases remaining between them. The CDR3 is made up of 15 amino acids.

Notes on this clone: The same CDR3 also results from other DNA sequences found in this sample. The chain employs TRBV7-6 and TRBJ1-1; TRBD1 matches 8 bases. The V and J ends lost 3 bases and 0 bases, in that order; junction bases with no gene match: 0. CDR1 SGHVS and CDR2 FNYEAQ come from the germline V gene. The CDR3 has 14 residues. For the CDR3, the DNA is TGTGCCAGCAGCTTGGGACAGGTGAACACTGAAGCTTTCTTT. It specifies CASSLGQVNTEAFF.

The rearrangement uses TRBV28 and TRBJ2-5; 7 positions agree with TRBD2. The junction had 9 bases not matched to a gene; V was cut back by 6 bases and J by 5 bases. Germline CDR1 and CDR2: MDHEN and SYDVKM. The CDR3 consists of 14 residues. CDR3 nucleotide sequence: TGTGCCAGCAGCTGGGGAGGGGCGTGGGAGACCCAGTACTTC. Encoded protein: CASSWGGAWETQYF.